This T cell receptor beta chain was identified in a study of blood T cells in healthy people across ages. General observations from the study: Donor CMV infection status was unknown, possibly confounding age-related changes in expanded clonotypes. Getting older went along with TCR beta diversity per million T cells dropping roughly linearly.

Per sample, a minimum of 6.5 million PBMCs were isolated. This clonotype was detected a few times. The antigen is not known. A sample-barcoded 5' primer and a J-beta primer mix were used in a second PCR of about 6 to 11 cycles. One entry per CDR3 protein, called by TCRdb with MiXCR from the 5' RACE reads. The repertoire includes 700,000 or so distinct CDR3 sequences, 20% to 25% of them detected once, and around a fifth sits in the top ten. Looked up from germline, CDR1 is MGHDK and CDR2 is SYGVNS. V shed 6 bases, J shed 2 bases, and the junction held 6 bases outside the gene matches. The CDR3 consists of 14 residues.

The clonotype was recovered from a man between 65 and 79 years old in good health. This chain joins TRBV25-1 and TRBJ1-2, with 7 nucleotides matching TRBD1. The sequenced material came from blood. The CDR3 nucleotides are TGTGCCAGCAGGAGACAGGGCAGAAACTATGGCTACACCTTC. Amino acids: CASRRQGRNYGYTF.